This TCR beta chain was sequenced during a study of blood T cell repertoires in COVID-19 (dated by TCRdb to about 2020). Regarding the study in general: The collaborator samples originated in the United States, Italy and Spain and spanned the acute and convalescent phases of COVID-19. Deeply sampled blood TCRbeta repertoires from subjects exposed to, actively infected with, or recovered from COVID-19 were included in the dataset. The material from the prospective study consisted of cDNA or gDNA derived from T cells, B-cell-depleted T cells, or PBMCs. The samples were drawn from the first 160 participants of the ongoing ImmuneRACE study and from 1,254 subjects provided by 6 global collaborators. A de-identified subject ID, COVID-19 status, age in years and sex were almost always included in the sample metadata. A freely available public database, intended as a resource for researchers studying the immune response to SARS-CoV-2, is where the repertoires were released. Where HLA class I and class II types were available, the types were taken from metadata supplied by the sample provider, not from assay-based typing.

One collaborating source in Seattle enrolled patients during active infection and followed them longitudinally through the course of disease. Each collaborating institution followed its own protocols to collect whole blood in K2EDTA tubes. For TCRbeta analysis, collaborators shipped samples in one of three forms: frozen whole blood, isolated PBMCs, or DNA extracted from either of those sample types. TCRbeta CDR3 regions were amplified from genomic DNA using the immunoSEQ Assay, a bias-controlled multiplex PCR. In the source study's methods: Nucleated cell counts per sample were estimated from amplification of reference gene primers within the assay. To quantify the absolute abundance of each unique TCRbeta CDR3 rearrangement, sequence reads were collapsed and filtered. For each sample, productive Simpson clonality was calculated by taking the square root of Simpson's diversity index across productive rearrangements. Here the immuneACCESS table is served through TCRdb, limited to in-frame sequences with V and J called. Missing clones are a known gap in these copies; in checked studies unresolved V genes cover under half, and the rest lacks a known reason. V, J and clone size were drawn from that table, and D and trimming were deduced from the DNA. This sample comprises about 300,000 clones, roughly 91% of them detected only once. The leading ten clones occupy 1.8% of the sample.

What the authors observed across the whole study: Clinical and demographic metadata were provided uncurated, with the amount varying by source and participant.

As concerns this clone: Its antigen has not been determined. No qualities accompany the bases; no much larger clone lies one base away.

This TCR was recovered from a young woman with COVID-19, enrolled during active disease. Source material: peripheral blood.

At the DNA level, the sequence is TGTGCCAGCAGTTACCAGGCTAACTATGGCTACACCTTC. It specifies CASSYQANYGYTF. This chain is built from TRBV6-2 or TRBV6-3 and TRBJ1-2, with an unclear D gene assignment. Per the germline V gene, MNHEY is the CDR1 and SVGEGT is the CDR2. The junction carries 4 bases between V and J, which are trimmed by 2 bases and 0 bases respectively. From the cysteine up to the phenylalanine, the CDR3 has a length of 13 residues. Of all the DNA, just the CDR3 is kept, 39 bases in frame from base 1.